The 9 T cell receptor beta chains listed next were all sequenced from one sample in a study of glioma-infiltrating T cells. The iRepertoire nested amplicon-rescue multiplex PCR amplified TCR alpha and beta CDR3s from RNA. TCRdb re-called the multiplex PCR reads with MiXCR, one entry per CDR3 protein. The sample lists roughly 350,000 distinct CDR3 sequences, 41% occurring once. Sequences were obtained from glioma tissue, nonneoplastic brain tissue, or PBMCs (not recorded which). All receptors come from a human donor with low-grade glioma or glioblastoma, undergoing nonglioma brain surgery, or in good health (not recorded which).

Comment on this clonotype: One end of the junction varies from germline; a read error may be responsible. The gene calls are TRBV20-1 and TRBJ1-6; the match to TRBD1 covers 10 bases. Germline lookup yields CDR1 DFQATT and CDR2 SNEGSKA (reference sequence). The CDR3 loop spans 16 amino acids. The CDR3 DNA reads as TGCAGTGCTAGAGGGCCAGGGACAGGGGATAATTCACCCATCCAATTT. It translates to CSARGPGTGDNSPIQF.

The rearrangement joins TRBV6-2 or TRBV6-3 to TRBJ1-6; TRBD1 is a possible D gene (5 bases). There are 15 residues in the CDR3. Trimming pared 4 bases from V and 6 bases from J, leaving 13 bases between. The germline gives CDR1 MNHEY, CDR2 SVGEGT. DNA of the CDR3: TGTGCCAGCAGTTTAATTACAGGTTTTAATTCACCCCTCCACTTT. Translating it yields CASSLITGFNSPLHF.

The rearrangement uses TRBV20-1 and TRBJ1-1, with TRBD1 as a possible D gene (5 bases). Germline V gives CDR1 DFQATT, CDR2 SNEGSKA (reference sequence). This CDR3 comprises 13 residues. V dropped 6 bases and J dropped 4 bases, with 15 bases sitting between them. The CDR3 spells CSATRDLGTEAFF. The DNA of the CDR3 is TGCAGTGCAACCAGGGATTTAGGCACTGAAGCTTTCTTT.

This sequence joins TRBV18 and TRBJ2-3; 8 nucleotides align to TRBD2. Germline V CDR1 and CDR2: KGHSH, LQKENI. The CDR3 has 17 amino acids. V trimming: 2 bases; J trimming: 5 bases; junction bases outside the gene matches: 12. The CDR3 bases are TGTGCCAGCTCACCATGGCCATCGGGAGGGCCAGAAGATACGCAGTATTTT. Its translation: CASSPWPSGGPEDTQYF.

This clonotype was recorded many times. CDR3 nucleotides: TGTGCCAGCAGCTCCAGTCGTAACACCGGGGAGCTGTTTTTT. Translating gives CASSSSRNTGELFF. V gene TRBV7-2 combines with J gene TRBJ2-2; D not certain. V was pared by 4 bases and J by 2 bases, with 8 bases between. Germline assignment: CDR1 SGHTA and CDR2 FQGNSA. The CDR3 is 14 amino acids. The full variable domain, in which reference TRBV7-2 and TRBJ2-2 provide the parts outside the CDR3, is GAGVSQSPSNKVTEKGKDVELRCDPISGHTALYWYRQSLGQGLEFLIYFQGNSAPDKSGLPSDRFSAERTGGSVSTLTIQRTQQEDSAVYLCASSSSRNTGELFFGEGSRLTVL.

Ten or more counts support this clonotype. CDR3 sequence reads: CSARGDRSSTDTQYF. For the CDR3, the DNA is TGCAGTGCTAGGGGGGACAGGAGTTCCACAGATACGCAGTATTTT. This chain uses TRBV20-1 with TRBJ2-3, with 8 nucleotides matching TRBD1. Germline V lookup: CDR1 DFQATT, CDR2 SNEGSKA (reference sequence). The V and J ends lost 3 bases and 2 bases, in that order; junction bases with no gene match: 7. CDR3 length: 15 amino acids.

A note on this clonotype: This is likely a read error, given that the CDR3 carries no conserved phenylalanine or tryptophan at its end. This rearrangement joins TRBV25-1 to TRBJ1-2; TRBD1 aligns across 9 bases. CDR3 length equals 15 residues. Germline-derived CDR1 and CDR2 are MGHDK and SYGVNS. The J segment lost 7 bases and the V segment lost 4 bases, leaving 10 bases of the junction unmatched. The CDR3 region is CASSGGQGTALGYTS. CDR3 in DNA: TGTGCCAGCAGTGGGGGACAGGGTACCGCCCTTGGCTACACCTCC.

In the case of this clonotype: An end of the junction does not agree with germline; a read error may underlie this. The J gene is TRBJ1-2, the V gene TRBV28, with 9 nucleotides matching TRBD1. Germline-derived CDR1 and CDR2 are MDHEN and SYDVKM. CDR3 length equals 13 residues. The CDR3, as DNA: TGTGCCAGCAGCCCGGGACAGGGAATGGGCTGCACCTTC. Residues: CASSPGQGMGCTF.

This clonotype was recorded a few times. The chain recombines TRBV7-2 with TRBJ2-7; TRBD2 aligns across 7 bases. The J segment lost 1 base and the V segment lost 6 bases, leaving 9 bases of the junction unmatched. There are 15 residues in the CDR3. In germline, CDR1 is SGHTA, CDR2 FQGNSA. The DNA for the CDR3 is TGTGCCAGCAGTCCTAGCGGATCCTTGTCCTACGAGCAGTACTTC. Its protein is CASSPSGSLSYEQYF.